This TCR beta chain comes out of a study of blood T cell repertoires in COVID-19. Recruited during active infection, patients (from Seattle) were subsequently followed longitudinally. CDR3 length: 13 amino acids. CDR1 is SNHLY, CDR2 FYNNEI, per germline. V shed 8 bases and J 6 bases; nucleotides not matched to a gene: 5. Data came from immunoSEQ multiplex PCR; TCRdb stores just in-frame clones and leaves some out. The sample records approximately 250,000 clones, about 82% being singletons. This sequence joins TRBV2 and TRBJ2-7, with 12 bases that match TRBD1. The sequence was obtained from a woman of 80 years or more with COVID-19, enrolled during active disease. Specimen: peripheral blood. CDR3 sequence: CASYGTGGVEQYF. For the CDR3, the DNA is TGTGCCAGCTACGGGACAGGGGGCGTCGAGCAGTACTTC.